The 20 T cell receptor beta chains below were found in one sample sequenced in a study of beta chain features in type 1 diabetes. Since all of the isolated RNA was reverse transcribed, expressed TCRB transcripts were what got sequenced. The method was immunoSEQ multiplex PCR; TCRdb's version includes in-frame clones alone and lacks a portion of them. The sample has around 500,000 clones; about an eighth are singletons. The sample taken for sequencing was naive CD4+ T cells from blood. The receptors shown here come from a woman between 18 and 29 years old in good health.

This clone was observed a few times. The chain links TRBV5-4 to TRBJ2-7, with 9 bases fitting TRBD1. The CDR3 has 15 residues. Trimming removed 0 bases from V and 3 bases from J; junction bases left unmatched: 4. Germline CDR1 reads SGHNT; CDR2 reads YYREEE (reference sequence). The CDR3 region has the DNA TGTGCCAGCAGCTTGGGACAGGGGGGACACTACGAGCAGTACTTC. Translated: CASSLGQGGHYEQYF. The entire variable domain, with the rest obtained from reference TRBV5-4 and TRBJ2-7, is as follows: ETGVTQSPTHLIKTRGQQVTLRCSSQSGHNTVSWYQQALGQGPQFIFQYYREEENGRGNFPPRFSGLQFPNYSSELNVNALELDDSALYLCASSLGQGGHYEQYFGPGTRLTVT.

The sample holds a few counts of this clone. This chain connects TRBV7-9 to TRBJ1-4; 7 positions match TRBD1. V shed 4 bases, J shed 4 bases, and the junction held 3 bases outside the gene matches. In germline, CDR1 is SEHNR, CDR2 FQNEAQ (reference sequence). The CDR3 length is 14 residues. The CDR3 here is CASSSRDSNEKLFF. In DNA form, the CDR3 reads TGTGCCAGCAGCTCAAGGGACAGTAATGAAAAACTGTTTTTT. Together with reference TRBV7-9 and TRBJ1-4, the CDR3 gives the full variable domain: DTGVSQNPRHKITKRGQNVTFRCDPISEHNRLYWYRQTLGQGPEFLTYFQNEAQLEKSRLLSDRFSAERPKGSFSTLEIQRTEQGDSAMYLCASSSRDSNEKLFFGSGTQLSVL.

This clone was counted only a few times. V gene TRBV2 combines with J gene TRBJ1-2, with D uncertain. CDR3 size: 13 residues. With 6 bases removed from V and 6 bases from J, the gap between germline ends came to 14 bases. The germline V gene encodes CDR1 SNHLY and CDR2 FYNNEI. The CDR3 loop reads CASSEGRRDGYTF. DNA for the CDR3: TGTGCCAGCAGCGAGGGCCGGCGGGATGGCTACACCTTC.

This clone was counted a few times. This rearrangement joins TRBV10-3 to TRBJ2-7, with D possibly matching TRBD2 (6 bases). CDR3 size: 11 residues. The V gene lost 10 bases and the J gene lost 1 base, with 8 bases spanning the gap. CDR1 and CDR2 from the germline V gene are ENHRY and SYGVKD. In DNA, the CDR3 is TGTGCCACCGGGACTTCCTACGAGCAGTACGTC. Translated, it gives CATGTSYEQYV.

The CDR3 bases are TGTGCCAGCAGCTTGGGGATCCGACAGACTAATGAAAAACTGTTTTTT. Protein product: CASSLGIRQTNEKLFF. The chain has TRBV5-6 and TRBJ1-4; D may be TRBD1 (5 bases). Germline CDR1 SGHDT, CDR2 YYEEEE. The CDR3 extends over 16 amino acids. V lost 0 bases to trimming and J lost 2 bases, with 11 bases between them.

V and J are TRBV28 and TRBJ2-4, with TRBD1 matching over 7 bases. V lost 7 bases and J lost 1; bases outside the gene matches: 4. CDR1 and CDR2 from the germline V gene are MDHEN and SYDVKM. The CDR3 spans 14 residues. DNA for the CDR3: TGTGCCAGCACCGTACAGGGGGCCAAAAACATTCAGTACTTC. Protein product: CASTVQGAKNIQYF.

This clone was counted between two and nine times. The chain joins TRBV4-1 to TRBJ1-5; weak D call: TRBD1 (6 bases). Looked up from germline, CDR1 is MGHRA and CDR2 is YSYEKL. Deletions cut 1 base from V and 9 bases from J, with 16 bases between. The CDR3 contains 15 residues. The CDR3 here is CASSQGEQGRRPQHF. The CDR3 DNA reads as TGCGCCAGCAGCCAAGGGGAACAGGGCCGTCGGCCCCAGCATTTT.

On this clone itself: The sample carries other DNA sequences with the same CDR3. The V call is TRBV20-1, the J call TRBJ2-5; no clear D gene. V was cut by 3 bases and J by 5 bases, with 7 bases left in between. This CDR3 comprises 11 residues. Germline CDR1 reads DFQATT; CDR2 reads SNEGSKA (reference sequence). The CDR3 is CSARIGETQYF. CDR3 DNA sequence: TGCAGTGCTAGGATCGGGGAGACCCAGTACTTC.

This clone was observed a few times. The rearrangement joins TRBV9 to TRBJ1-2; no clear D. Trimming stripped 3 bases from V and 5 bases from J, with 11 bases between. Germline V CDR1 and CDR2: SGDLS, YYNGEE. The length of the CDR3 is 13 residues. CDR3 in amino acids: CASSALGSYGYTF. The CDR3 DNA sequence: TGTGCCAGCAGCGCACTCGGGAGTTATGGCTACACCTTC. Using reference TRBV9 and TRBJ1-2 for the parts outside the CDR3, the full variable domain is DSGVTQTPKHLITATGQRVTLRCSPRSGDLSVYWYQQSLDQGLQFLIQYYNGEERAKGNILERFSAQQFPDLHSELNLSSLELGDSALYFCASSALGSYGYTFGSGTRLTVV.

This clone turned up a few times. The chain uses TRBV6-5 and TRBJ1-1; D call uncertain. The germline V gene encodes CDR1 MNHEY and CDR2 SVGAGI. Trimming took off 0 bases at V and 3 bases at J, with 11 bases between the two ends. The CDR3 totals 15 residues. The DNA of the CDR3 is TGTGCCAGCAGTTACTCGAATATCGGGGACACTGAAGCTTTCTTT. It codes for CASSYSNIGDTEAFF.

For this clone: Sequence at one end of the junction differs from germline and may be a read error. The rearrangement links TRBV7-7 to TRBJ2-6; no firm D call. Germline V gene sequence: CDR1 SSHAT, CDR2 FNYEAQ (reference sequence). This CDR3 has 14 amino acids. CDR3 protein: CASSPSSGANVLTF. The CDR3 DNA reads as TGTGCTAGCAGCCCGAGCTCTGGGGCCAACGTCCTGACTTTC.

V is TRBV10-3 and J is TRBJ1-6; 7 nucleotides align to TRBD1. This CDR3 has 15 residues. Germline V CDR1 and CDR2: ENHRY, SYGVKD. With V trimmed by 0 bases and J by 6 bases, 2 bases remained unmatched. The CDR3 sequence is CAISESTGLNSPLHF. Written as DNA, the CDR3 is TGTGCCATCAGTGAGTCGACAGGGCTTAATTCACCCCTCCACTTT.

V usage is TRBV13 and J usage is TRBJ2-1, with 9 bases aligning to TRBD2. V lost 4 bases to trimming and J lost 10 bases; unmatched junction nucleotides: 8. CDR3 length: 14 amino acids. Germline V gene lookup returns CDR1 PRHDT and CDR2 FYEKMQ (reference sequence). Written as DNA, the CDR3 is TGTGCCAGCAGCTCCTATGGACTAGCGAGCGAGCAGTTCTTC. Its translation is CASSSYGLASEQFF.

This clone has a handful of counts. V usage is TRBV5-1 and J usage is TRBJ2-1; 7 bases match TRBD2. The CDR3 sequence is 15 residues long. The junction had 11 bases not matched to a gene; V was cut back by 4 bases and J by 7 bases. Germline CDR1 SGHRS, CDR2 YFSETQ. The CDR3 here is CASSPGRTPANEQFF. DNA for the CDR3: TGCGCCAGCAGCCCCGGGAGGACCCCGGCGAATGAGCAGTTCTTC.

V gene TRBV7-9 combines with J gene TRBJ1-1; D gene uncertain. V shed 5 bases and J shed 4 bases, with 14 bases lying between them. The CDR3 is 14 amino acids. CDR1 is SEHNR, CDR2 FQNEAQ, per germline (reference sequence). Here the CDR3 reads CASSPPGTPTEAFF. Written as DNA, the CDR3 is TGTGCCAGCAGCCCACCGGGAACTCCCACTGAAGCTTTCTTT.

The gene calls are TRBV7-3 and TRBJ2-3; D remains unclear. This CDR3 has 13 residues. V was pared by 2 bases and J by 6 bases, with 9 bases between. Per the germline V gene, CDR1 is SGHTA and CDR2 is FQGTGA. The chain's CDR3 is CASSLGSSDTQYF. The CDR3 DNA follows: TGTGCCAGCAGCTTAGGAAGTTCGGATACGCAGTATTTT. Full variable domain (rest looked up from reference TRBV7-3 and TRBJ2-3): GAGVSQTPSNKVTEKGKYVELRCDPISGHTALYWYRQSLGQGPEFLIYFQGTGAADDSGLPNDRFFAVRPEGSVSTLKIQRTERGDSAVYLCASSLGSSDTQYFGPGTRLTVL.

A few counts support this clone. The chain employs TRBV29-1 and TRBJ2-7, with D perhaps matching TRBD2 (5 bases). With 4 bases removed from V and 6 bases from J, the gap between germline ends came to 13 bases. Germline loops: CDR1 SQVTM, CDR2 ANQGSEA. The CDR3 is 12 amino acids. Written as DNA, the CDR3 is TGCAGCGTTGGACTAATGTTCGGCGAGCAGTACTTC. Protein sequence: CSVGLMFGEQYF.

In this sample, this clone turned up a few times. This chain links TRBV5-1 with TRBJ2-7; 9 bases map to TRBD1. Looked up from germline, CDR1 is SGHRS and CDR2 is YFSETQ. CDR3 length: 15 residues. Losses at the gene ends were 0 bases for V and 4 bases for J; bases not matched to a gene: 5. Written as DNA, the CDR3 is TGCGCCAGCAGCTTGGGCGGGACAGGGTCTTACGAGCAGTACGTC. Its protein is CASSLGGTGSYEQYV.

There are a few counts of this clone. The chain combines TRBV5-1 with TRBJ1-1; D call uncertain. The CDR3 loop spans 13 amino acids. V gave up 1 base and J gave up 0 bases, with 4 bases separating them. Per germline, CDR1 SGHRS and CDR2 YFSETQ. In DNA, the CDR3 is TGCGCCAGCAGCTTGAGTTTGAACACTGAAGCTTTCTTT. Protein product: CASSLSLNTEAFF.

This clone showed up just a few times. DNA of the CDR3: TGTGCCAGCTCACCGATATCAGGGACACCGACAGATACGCAGTATTTT. Protein sequence: CASSPISGTPTDTQYF. The V and J genes are TRBV18 and TRBJ2-3; D might be TRBD1 (6 bases). Germline V CDR1 and CDR2: KGHSH, LQKENI. Trimming removed 3 bases at V and 3 bases at J, with 16 bases between. The CDR3 totals 16 residues.